A selection of T cell receptor beta chains follows, all from one sample in a study of T cells in Graves' hyperthyroidism and ophthalmopathy. One entry per CDR3 protein results from TCRdb running MiXCR on the multiplex PCR reads. The data show hundreds of thousands of distinct CDR3 sequences, roughly 50% seen once. Sequenced input: peripheral blood or thyroid tissue (not recorded which). The receptors were gathered from a woman aged 18-29 years with Graves' hyperthyroidism. Both conserved end residues are part of each CDR3. D genes are given only for firm matches. Size is omitted from some rows. Given values are once, few, many or a class for expanded clones.

once,TRBV5-1,-,TRBJ2-5,TGCGCCAGCAGCTTGGACCGGAGGGAGGAGACCCAGTACTTC,CASSLDRREETQYF
-,TRBV6-6,-,TRBJ2-5,TGTGCCAGCAGTGACCTAGGCAGGGTACAAGAGACCCAGTACTTC,CASSDLGRVQETQYF
few,TRBV2,-,TRBJ1-1,TGTGCCAGCAGTGAAGCGGTGGAAGGGCTAACCACTGAAGCTTTCTTT,CASSEAVEGLTTEAFF
-,TRBV2,TRBD1,TRBJ1-2,TGTGCCAGCAGTGCCCGGGACAGGTCTTCTGGCTACACCTTC,CASSARDRSSGYTF
once,TRBV7-6,-,TRBJ2-7,TGTGCCGGCCGGGGAGACGAGCAGTACTTC,CAGRGDEQYF
-,TRBV7-8,-,TRBJ2-7,TGTGCCAGCAGCCCCTTGAGGAACACCCACTACGAGCAGTACTTC,CASSPLRNTHYEQYF
-,TRBV10-3,TRBD1,TRBJ2-7,TGTGCCAGCAGTTTAAGACCGACAGGGGAGGTTTTAGGCGAGCAGTACTTC,CASSLRPTGEVLGEQYF
-,TRBV20-1,-,TRBJ2-7,TGCAGTGCTAGGTATGGGGCTAGCTACGAGCAGTACTTC,CSARYGASYEQYF
few,TRBV2,-,TRBJ2-7,TGTGCCAGCACCCAAGGACAGTCCTACGAGCAGTACTTC,CASTQGQSYEQYF
-,TRBV12-3/TRBV12-4,-,TRBJ1-1,TGTGCCAGCAGCCAACTGCAAAGGGACACTGAAGCTTTCTTT,CASSQLQRDTEAFF
many,TRBV15,-,TRBJ1-5,TGTGCCACCAGCAGAGATGGGCAGGGCGGCCAGCCCCAGCATTTT,CATSRDGQGGQPQHF
-,TRBV2,-,TRBJ1-3,TGTGCCAGCAACTATCTTACGGGAGACACCATATATTTT,CASNYLTGDTIYF
-,TRBV5-4,-,TRBJ2-5,TGTGCCAGCAGCGAGCCAGGAGGATCAGAGACCCAGTACTTC,CASSEPGGSETQYF
few,TRBV3-1,-,TRBJ2-7,TGTGCCAGCAGTTACTCCATGGACAGATTGGTGTACTTC,CASSYSMDRLVYF
-,TRBV7-2,-,TRBJ2-7,TGCGCCAGCAGCCAAGGTTTCGAGGAGATGACAATCTACGAGCAGTACTTC,CASSQGFEEMTIYEQYF
-,TRBV20-1,-,TRBJ2-3,TGCAGTAAACAGACTGGAGATACGCAGTATTTT,CSKQTGDTQYF
many,TRBV19,-,TRBJ2-5,TGTGCCAGCTCCCGGCTAGCGACCGCGGGGTACCAAGAGACCCAGTACTTC,CASSRLATAGYQETQYF
once,TRBV29-1,-,TRBJ2-6,TGCAGCGTTGTTCTGGGGGAGGCCAACGTCCTGACTTTC,CSVVLGEANVLTF
few,TRBV2,TRBD1,TRBJ1-4,TGTGCCAGCAGCACGACGACAGGGTCTAATGAAAAACTGTTTTTT,CASSTTTGSNEKLFF
-,TRBV12-3/TRBV12-4,-,TRBJ1-1,TGTGCCAGCAGTTTAGGTATGAGGGGCCCTTACACTGAAGCTTTCTTT,CASSLGMRGPYTEAFF
-,TRBV10-3,TRBD1,TRBJ2-6,TGTGCCATCAGGACCGGACAGGCCGAAGGCTCTGGGGCCAACGTCCTGACTTTC,CAIRTGQAEGSGANVLTF
many,TRBV7-2,-,TRBJ1-1,TGTGCCAGCAGCTTAGATGTGGACACTGAAGCTTTCTTT,CASSLDVDTEAFF
few,TRBV24-1,TRBD1,TRBJ2-2,TGTGCCACCAGTGAACCGACAGGGAGCCCCGGGGAGCTGTTTTTT,CATSEPTGSPGELFF
few,TRBV25-1,-,TRBJ1-2,TGTGCCAGCAGCCAAAGTCGTAACTATGGCTACACCTTC,CASSQSRNYGYTF
-,TRBV19,-,TRBJ2-7,TGTGCCAGTAGTATAGGGCAAATCTACGAGCAGTACTTC,CASSIGQIYEQYF
-,TRBV2,-,TRBJ1-4,TGTGCCAGCAGTGAAGGTGGTGGGGGGTGGGCTGAAAAACTGTTTTTT,CASSEGGGGWAEKLFF
few,TRBV25-1,-,TRBJ1-6,TGTGCCAGCAGCTTGGAAGGGTCGGGGCAGAATTCACCCCTCCACTTT,CASSLEGSGQNSPLHF
many,TRBV29-1,-,TRBJ1-1,TGCAGCGTTGGACCCCCCCCCACAGGGGAAGCTTTCTTT,CSVGPPPTGEAFF
-,TRBV29-1,-,TRBJ1-1,TGCAGCCTTGTTCACAGCGCTAACACTGAAGCTTTCTTT,CSLVHSANTEAFF
-,TRBV2,-,TRBJ1-2,TGTGCCCGGGTTGGAACAGAGAAAGGCTACACCTTC,CARVGTEKGYTF
-,TRBV6-6,-,TRBJ1-5,TGTGCCAGCAGTTACCTGGCGGATAGCAATCAGCCCCAGCATTTT,CASSYLADSNQPQHF
many,TRBV29-1,-,TRBJ1-1,TGCAGCGTTGAAGGCCCGGGACCTGGAGCTTTCTTT,CSVEGPGPGAFF
-,TRBV25-1,-,TRBJ2-5,TGCGCCAGCACGGGCGGGGCCCGGGGGGAGACCCAGTACTTC,CASTGGARGETQYF
many,TRBV29-1,TRBD1,TRBJ2-5,TGCAGCGTTGAGAACAGGGGCGACGTAGAGACCCAGTACTTC,CSVENRGDVETQYF
many,TRBV29-1,-,TRBJ1-1,TGCAGCGTGGCGCACCCTGTAAACACTGAAGCTTTCTTT,CSVAHPVNTEAFF
-,TRBV7-8,-,TRBJ1-2,TGTGCCAGCAGATCCCCCGGCGGGGAAAGGAGTCGCTATGGCTACACCTTC,CASRSPGGERSRYGYTF
many,TRBV7-2,-,TRBJ2-2,TGTGCCAGCAGCTTTGAAGGGGAGCTGTTTTTT,CASSFEGELFF
-,TRBV12-3/TRBV12-4,-,TRBJ1-2,TGTGCCAGCAGTTTACGGGGGGATGAGAATGGCTACACCTTC,CASSLRGDENGYTF
-,TRBV6-1,-,TRBJ1-6,TGTGCCAGCAGCCTCGGGACGCTCTTTTATTCACCCCTCCACTTT,CASSLGTLFYSPLHF
-,TRBV29-1,-,TRBJ1-1,TGCAGCCAAGATGCTGGGAGGGAGCAAGCTTTCTTT,CSQDAGREQAFF